This passage covers 18 T cell receptor beta chains from one sample sequenced in a study of T cell repertoires in cytomegalovirus infection. TCRdb re-derived calls from the reads in MiXCR, one entry per CDR3 protein. Found here are roughly 230,000 distinct CDR3 sequences, about 17% of them singletons; the top ten hold around half. Material for sequencing was CD8+ T cells from PBMCs. These receptors all come from a human donor in good health (CMV status not recorded). Some clones in this sample may be carry-over from other donors' samples.

This chain links TRBV5-6 with TRBJ2-5; possible D gene TRBD1, 6 bases. The CDR3 extends over 12 amino acids. Germline assignment: CDR1 SGHDT and CDR2 YYEEEE. V lost 3 bases and J 9 bases, leaving 12 bases between the germline ends. For the CDR3, the DNA is TGTGCCAGCAGCTCCGGACAGCAGGCCCAGTACTTC. This codes for CASSSGQQAQYF.

At least ten counts were recorded for this clonotype. The chain combines TRBV24-1 with TRBJ2-1; 8 bases map to TRBD1. Germline lookup yields CDR1 KGHDR and CDR2 SFDVKD. This CDR3 has 15 residues. V trimming: 4 bases; J trimming: 6 bases; junction bases outside the gene matches: 7. CDR3 coding DNA: TGTGCCACCAGTGACCCAGGGGGCTCGGGCAATGAGCAGTTCTTC. This codes for CATSDPGGSGNEQFF.

The V call is TRBV4-1, the J call TRBJ2-5; TRBD1 agrees at 7 bases. With V trimmed by 1 base and J by 4 bases, 6 bases remained unmatched. The CDR3 is 15 residues long. The V gene's germline CDR1 is MGHRA and CDR2 YSYEKL. The CDR3 loop is CASSQALSGGETQYF. DNA of the CDR3: TGCGCCAGCAGCCAAGCCCTGTCAGGGGGAGAGACCCAGTACTTC.

The rearrangement uses TRBV2 and TRBJ1-1, with unresolved D. The V end was cut by 1 base, the J end by 2 bases, with 8 bases between. Per germline, CDR1 SNHLY and CDR2 FYNNEI. CDR3 size: 14 residues. The CDR3 region has the DNA TGTGCCAGCAGTGAAGGCCATAGCAACACTGAAGCTTTCTTT. The encoded protein is CASSEGHSNTEAFF.

This clonotype was observed at least ten times. The chain employs TRBV27 and TRBJ2-1; TRBD2 matches 11 bases. The germline gives CDR1 MNHEY, CDR2 SMNVEV (reference sequence). The length of the CDR3 is 14 residues. Trimming removed 5 bases from V and 8 bases from J; junction bases left unmatched: 5. Written as DNA, the CDR3 is TGTGCCAGCAGTATTAGCGGGGGGGCTTATGAGCAGTTCTTC. The encoded protein is CASSISGGAYEQFF.

This clonotype was counted many times. The rearrangement joins TRBV19 to TRBJ2-3; D possibly corresponds to TRBD2 (6 bases). Germline V gene sequence: CDR1 LNHDA, CDR2 SQIVND (reference sequence). The length of the CDR3 is 14 residues. Trimming pared 3 bases from V and 1 base from J, leaving 8 bases between. In nucleotides, the CDR3 is TGTGCCAGTAGTATCGGGACTGGCACAGATACGCAGTATTTT. Translated: CASSIGTGTDTQYF.

This clonotype was counted only a few times. The chain has TRBV7-9 and TRBJ2-7; D possibly matches TRBD1 or TRBD2 (5 bases each). The CDR3 runs 12 residues. Germline V gene lookup returns CDR1 SEHNR and CDR2 FQNEAQ (reference sequence). The V end lost 9 bases, the J end lost 5 bases, and 14 bases lay between the germline ends. CDR3: CASGTALHEQYF. The DNA of the CDR3 is TGTGCCAGTGGGACGGCCCTCCACGAGCAGTACTTC. The full variable domain, its missing parts supplied by reference TRBV7-9 and TRBJ2-7, is DTGVSQNPRHKITKRGQNVTFRCDPISEHNRLYWYRQTLGQGPEFLTYFQNEAQLEKSRLLSDRFSAERPKGSFSTLEIQRTEQGDSAMYLCASGTALHEQYFGPGTRLTVT.

The chain employs TRBV7-9 and TRBJ2-4; 8 nucleotides match TRBD1. V lost 2 bases, J lost 10 bases, and 13 bases stayed unmatched. Germline assignment: CDR1 SEHNR and CDR2 FQNEAQ (reference sequence). The CDR3 totals 16 residues. In nucleotides, the CDR3 is TGTGCCAGCAGCTTACGATTTGAACAGGGGGTCGATATTCAGTACTTC. Translation: CASSLRFEQGVDIQYF.

This clonotype was seen ten or more times. This chain links TRBV7-9 with TRBJ2-7, with 11 bases identical to TRBD2. CDR3 length: 17 residues. Trimming removed 4 bases from V and 2 bases from J; junction bases left unmatched: 10. Germline lookup yields CDR1 SEHNR and CDR2 FQNEAQ (reference sequence). The CDR3 nucleotides are TGTGCCAGCAGCTCCCCGATGACTAGCGGGGCTACCTACGAGCAGTACTTC. Its translation: CASSSPMTSGATYEQYF.

In this sample, this clonotype turned up many times. The V and J genes are TRBV7-9 and TRBJ2-1; D ambiguous. With 0 bases removed from V and 4 bases from J, the gap between germline ends came to 4 bases. CDR1 and CDR2 (germline): SEHNR, FQNEAQ (reference sequence). The CDR3 covers 13 residues. CDR3 nucleotide sequence: TGTGCCAGCAGCTTAGCGCTTTACAATGAGCAGTTCTTC. This gives the protein CASSLALYNEQFF.

This clonotype was seen a handful of times. Written as DNA, the CDR3 is TGCAGCTGTGAGGGGAGGGGATCTTACAATGAGCAGTTCTTC. Protein: CSCEGRGSYNEQFF. The J gene is TRBJ2-1, the V gene TRBV29-1; TRBD2 matches at 7 bases. Germline V gene data show CDR1 as SQVTM and CDR2 as ANQGSEA. Unmatched junction bases numbered 11, after V lost 8 bases and J lost 4 bases. The CDR3 has 14 amino acids.

Here the CDR3 reads CASSYVGAGTEAFF. The CDR3 region has the DNA TGTGCCAGCAGTTACGTGGGGGCTGGGACTGAAGCTTTCTTT. This chain joins TRBV6-2 or TRBV6-3 and TRBJ1-1, with a weak D call TRBD1 (6 bases). This CDR3 is built from 14 residues. V was shortened by 2 bases and J by 5 bases, with 12 bases between the two germline ends. Per the germline V gene, CDR1 is MNHEY and CDR2 is SVGEGT.

At least ten counts were recorded for this clonotype. The chain combines TRBV6-2 or TRBV6-3 with TRBJ2-1; TRBD1 is a possible D gene (6 bases). The CDR3 totals 11 residues. Germline loops: CDR1 MNHEY, CDR2 SVGEGT. V was pared by 6 bases and J by 10 bases, with 10 bases between. CDR3 in amino acids: CASSSDREQFF. For the CDR3, the DNA is TGTGCCAGCAGCTCTGACAGGGAGCAGTTCTTC.

This clonotype was seen only a few times. The rearrangement uses TRBV15 and TRBJ2-4, with D perhaps matching TRBD2 (6 bases). This CDR3 comprises 16 residues. Trimming shortened V by 0 bases and J by 7 bases, and 16 bases separated the two germline ends. Germline V gene lookup returns CDR1 LNHNV and CDR2 YYDKDF (reference sequence). CDR3 in amino acids: CATSRDPLGGDNIQYF. CDR3 nucleotides: TGTGCCACCAGCAGAGATCCGCTAGGCGGGGATAACATTCAGTACTTC.

This clonotype came up many times. This chain uses TRBV7-8 with TRBJ1-1; D unresolved. Deletions cut 5 bases from V and 4 bases from J, with 8 bases between. Germline-derived CDR1 and CDR2 are SGHVS and FQNEAQ. The CDR3 covers 12 residues. CDR3 DNA sequence: TGTGCCAGCAGCCCCACCATCACTGAAGCTTTCTTT. Translation: CASSPTITEAFF. Complete variable domain (other parts from reference TRBV7-8 and TRBJ1-1): GAGVSQSPRYKVAKRGQDVALRCDPISGHVSLFWYQQALGQGPEFLTYFQNEAQLDKSGLPSDRFFAERPEGSVSTLKIQRTQQEDSAVYLCASSPTITEAFFGQGTRLTVV.

This chain connects TRBV6-4 to TRBJ1-5, with D possibly matching TRBD1 (5 bases). V was pared by 6 bases and J by 5 bases, with 17 bases between. The CDR3 extends over 15 amino acids. The germline V gene has CDR1 MRHNA and CDR2 SNTAGT. The CDR3 loop is CASRPRDAFYQPQHF. CDR3 DNA: TGTGCCAGCAGACCTCGGGACGCGTTTTATCAGCCCCAGCATTTT.

This clonotype was observed many times. V and J are TRBV7-2 and TRBJ1-5; 7 bases align to TRBD1. Germline CDR1 reads SGHTA; CDR2 reads FQGNSA. The CDR3 contains 15 residues. J lost 1 base, V lost 6 bases, and 6 bases had no gene match. CDR3 DNA sequence: TGTGCCAGCAGTTACGACAGGGCCAGCAATCAGCCCCAGCATTTT. This codes for CASSYDRASNQPQHF.

This rearrangement joins TRBV6-1 to TRBJ2-3; the match to TRBD2 covers 7 bases. There are 15 residues in the CDR3. The J segment lost 0 bases and the V segment lost 3 bases, leaving 3 bases of the junction unmatched. Per the germline V gene, CDR1 is MNHNS and CDR2 is SASEGT. CDR3 sequence reads: CASSDPAGSTDTQYF. CDR3 in DNA: TGTGCCAGCAGTGATCCAGCGGGGAGCACAGATACGCAGTATTTT.